A single sample gave rise to the 23 T cell receptor beta chains below, sequenced in a study of tumor and adjacent non-tumor tissue in lung cancer. RNA was extracted from bulk tissue without any cell sorting. More than 3 cm separated this lung sample from the edge of the tumor. Three rounds of nested PCR, following a modified ARM-PCR protocol, produced the TCRbeta library. In TCRdb, the multiplex PCR reads were re-called with MiXCR into one record per CDR3 protein. The top ten hold about 29% of the sample, which has 90,000 to 100,000 distinct CDR3 sequences, 80% seen once. The sample was distant non-tumor lung tissue. Receptor source: a man between 60 and 75 years old with small cell lung cancer.

As concerns this clonotype: The germline gene is not matched at one end of the junction; a read error may be the cause. The chain couples TRBV6-5 to TRBJ2-1, with D perhaps TRBD2 (6 bases). The CDR3 has 14 residues. From germline, CDR1 is MNHEY and CDR2 SVGAGI. For the CDR3, the DNA is TGTGGCAGCAGGTTAGGCGGGACGGACAACGAGCAGTTCTTC. Translation gives CGSRLGGTDNEQFF.

This rearrangement joins TRBV30 to TRBJ2-1; D is tentatively TRBD1 or TRBD2 (5 bases each). Trimming removed 0 bases from V and 7 bases from J, with 19 bases in between. This CDR3 comprises 16 residues. Germline V lookup: CDR1 GTSNPN, CDR2 SVGIG (reference sequence). The CDR3 DNA is TGTGCCTGGAGTGTAGGGCCTCATGTTTGGGGGAATGAGCAGTTCTTC. Translated, it gives CAWSVGPHVWGNEQFF.

As regards this clonotype: Compared with germline, one end of the junction differs, possibly owing to a read error. The genes are TRBV12-3 or TRBV12-4 and TRBJ2-5, with D perhaps TRBD1 (5 bases). The CDR3 extends over 15 amino acids. The CDR3 reads CACSLAGHRQEAQYF. As DNA, the CDR3 is TGTGCCTGCAGTTTGGCTGGACACCGACAAGAGGCCCAGTACTTC.

In regard to this clonotype: At one end the junction does not follow the germline gene, possibly because of a read error. The V and J genes are TRBV6-6 and TRBJ1-1, with TRBD1 matching 7 bases. This CDR3 has 15 residues. Germline CDR1 MNHNY, CDR2 SVGAGI (reference sequence). This chain's CDR3 is CARRVDRLENTEAIF. The CDR3 region has the DNA TGTGCCAGGAGAGTGGACAGGTTAGAGAACACTGAAGCTATCTTT.

The chain joins TRBV11-1 to TRBJ2-1; 16 bases are shared with TRBD2. The junction had 4 bases not matched to a gene; V was cut back by 5 bases and J by 6 bases. Looked up from germline, CDR1 is SGHAT and CDR2 is FQDESV (reference sequence). The CDR3 has 16 amino acids. The CDR3, as DNA: TGTGCCAGCAGCGGGACTAGCGGGGGGGCTGGCAATGAGCAGTTCTTC. This sequence encodes CASSGTSGGAGNEQFF.

This clonotype showed up many times. The rearrangement links TRBV5-1 to TRBJ1-4, with D possibly being TRBD1 (6 bases). Trimming took 4 bases from V and 11 from J, leaving 15 bases between them. Germline loops: CDR1 SGHRS, CDR2 YFSETQ. CDR3 length equals 13 residues. The CDR3 reads CASSSTGTRKLFF. The CDR3 DNA is TGCGCCAGCAGCAGTACAGGGACGAGGAAACTGTTTTTT. Based on the CDR3 plus reference TRBV5-1 and TRBJ1-4, the full variable domain is KAGVTQTPRYLIKTRGQQVTLSCSPISGHRSVSWYQQTPGQGLQFLFEYFSETQRNKGNFPGRFSGRQFSNSRSEMNVSTLELGDSALYLCASSSTGTRKLFFGSGTQLSVL.

As concerns this clonotype: The conserved phenylalanine or tryptophan is not found at the CDR3 terminus, so this likely reflects a read error. It is unclear where the CDR3 begins or ends on the DNA, so no DNA is shown, and the CDR3 is as TCRdb lists it. The gene calls are TRBV6-1 and TRBJ2-7; the table's D gene call, TRBD1, was not cross checked with the DNA. CDR1 and CDR2 (germline): MNHNS, SASEGT. Including both end residues, the CDR3 is 16 amino acids long. CDR3 amino acids: CASSDAPGTATYEQYL.

Note on this clonotype: A much larger clone lies a single base off, so this may be a read error. This chain links TRBV24-1 with TRBJ2-1, with 11 positions matching TRBD2. Germline assignment: CDR1 KGHDR and CDR2 SFDVKD. The CDR3 spans 20 residues. CDR3 region: CAASDLPGLAAAHSYNEQFF. The CDR3 DNA follows: TGTGCCGCCAGTGACTTACCGGGACTAGCGGCCGCTCACTCCTACAATGAGCAGTTCTTC.

Of note for this clonotype: A much bigger clone sits one base away, suggesting this may be a read error. The chain joins TRBV20-1 to TRBJ2-5; the D gene is possibly TRBD2 (6 bases). V was pared by 6 bases and J by 5 bases, with 10 bases between. CDR3 size: 11 residues. CDR1 is DFQATT and CDR2 is SNEGSKA in the germline V gene (reference sequence). CDR3 amino acids: CSAGGAETQYF. The CDR3 DNA reads TGCAGTGCGGGGGGAGCGGAGACCCAGTACTTC.

This clonotype showed up just a few times. A junction end diverges from the germline sequence, so it may reflect a read error. The chain links TRBV6-1 to TRBJ2-1; TRBD2 aligns across 8 bases. Germline CDR1 MNHNS, CDR2 SASEGT. This CDR3 has 15 amino acids. CDR3 coding DNA: TGTGCCAACAGTGTTGCGGGGACTAGTTACAATGAGCAGTTCTTC. This translates into CANSVAGTSYNEQFF.

Worth noting for this clonotype: A much larger clone lies one base from this, so it may be a read error. This rearrangement joins TRBV30 to TRBJ2-3, with 7 bases matching TRBD2. CDR1 GTSNPN and CDR2 SVGIG come from the germline V gene (reference sequence). The CDR3 sequence is 15 residues long. Germline trimming cut 7 bases from V and 5 bases from J; bases unmatched to any gene: 15. The CDR3 loop is CAFEMMSGIIDTQYF. CDR3 nucleotides: TGTGCCTTCGAGATGATGAGCGGGATAATAGATACGCAGTATTTT. The whole variable domain, remainder taken from reference TRBV30 and TRBJ2-3, is SQTIHQWPATLVQPVGSPLSLECTVEGTSNPNLYWYRQAAGRGLQLLFYSVGIGQISSEVPQNLSASRPQDRQFILSSKKLLLSDSGFYLCAFEMMSGIIDTQYFGPGTRLTVL.

Concerning this clonotype itself: Relative to the germline gene, one junction end is altered; a read error may explain this. The chain couples TRBV6-5 to TRBJ2-1; D may correspond to TRBD1 or TRBD2 (5 bases each). CDR3 length: 15 amino acids. Germline V gene data show CDR1 as MNHEY and CDR2 as SVGAGI. CDR3 loop: CANSYTGGVGNEQFF. DNA for the CDR3: TGTGCCAACAGTTACACTGGGGGAGTGGGTAATGAGCAATTCTTC.

The chain recombines TRBV10-3 with TRBJ2-1; D remains ambiguous. The germline gives CDR1 ENHRY, CDR2 SYGVKD. The CDR3 is made up of 12 amino acids. As DNA, the CDR3 is TGTACTATCAATGGAGTAGCAGATGAGCAGTTCTTC. Residues: CTINGVADEQFF.

A word on this clonotype: At one boundary the junction diverges from the germline segment, which might be a read error. The rearrangement uses TRBV20-1 and TRBJ2-5; tentatively, D is TRBD1 or TRBD2 (5 bases each). The CDR3 totals 12 residues. Germline-derived CDR1 and CDR2 are DFQATT and SNEGSKA (reference sequence). The CDR3 region is CNADGDHETQYF. CDR3 coding DNA: TGCAATGCAGACGGGGACCATGAGACCCAGTACTTC.

With respect to this clonotype: The junction does not match germline at one end; this may be a read error. V is TRBV28 and J is TRBJ1-1; D is ambiguous. CDR1 is MDHEN and CDR2 is SYDVKM in the germline V gene. CDR3 length: 14 residues. Here the CDR3 reads CARLKPGGVTKAFF. CDR3 sequence (DNA): TGTGCCCGCCTCAAGCCGGGAGGCGTCACTAAAGCTTTCTTT.

As concerns this clonotype: Sequence at one end of the junction differs from germline and may be a read error. The chain recombines TRBV11-1 with TRBJ2-1, with TRBD2 as a possible D gene (6 bases). This CDR3 has 18 amino acids. CDR1 and CDR2 (germline): SGHAT, FQDESV (reference sequence). The CDR3 sequence is CASSSESRTKWSVNERFF. In DNA, the CDR3 is TGTGCCAGCAGCTCAGAATCGAGGACTAAGTGGAGTGTTAATGAGCGGTTCTTC.

The rearrangement links TRBV4-1 to TRBJ1-1, with D uncertain. There are 15 residues in the CDR3. Trimming pared 4 bases from V and 7 bases from J, leaving 19 bases between. Germline assignment: CDR1 MGHRA and CDR2 YSYEKL. In DNA, the CDR3 is TGCGCCAGCAGCCTAGATCCGGGCCTCTCAAATGAAGCTTTCTTT. Translation: CASSLDPGLSNEAFF.

This clonotype was recorded at least ten times. The rearrangement joins TRBV10-3 to TRBJ2-7; TRBD2 matches 14 bases. The CDR3 covers 18 residues. Per the germline V gene, CDR1 is ENHRY and CDR2 is SYGVKD. With V trimmed by 1 base and J by 8 bases, 13 bases remained unmatched. CDR3 in DNA: TGTGCCATCAGTGAGTTTGGACAGCGGGGACTAGCGGGAGAGCAGCAGTACGTC. Encoded protein: CAISEFGQRGLAGEQQYV.

Points on this clonotype: This CDR3 fails to terminate in the conserved phenylalanine or tryptophan, so it likely reflects a read error. The chain combines TRBV6-5 with TRBJ2-7, with 14 bases lining up with TRBD2. CDR1 is MNHEY, CDR2 SVGAGI, per germline. This CDR3 has 17 residues. CDR3 nucleotide sequence: TGTGCGAGCAGTTACCCCGGGACTAGCGGGAGAATACACGACCAGTACTTA. Translating it yields CASSYPGTSGRIHDQYL.

This clonotype has only a few counts. The chain recombines TRBV2 with TRBJ1-4; 8 nucleotides agree with TRBD1. The V gene end was trimmed by 7 bases and the J gene end by 8 bases; junction bases not matched to a gene: 9. The CDR3 consists of 14 residues. The germline gives CDR1 SNHLY, CDR2 FYNNEI. This CDR3 reads CASMNQGAGEKLFF. Here the CDR3 DNA reads TGTGCCAGCATGAACCAGGGGGCAGGGGAAAAACTGTTTTTT.

Of note for this clonotype: One junction end disagrees with the germline gene, perhaps due to a read error. V gene TRBV6-2 or TRBV6-3 combines with J gene TRBJ2-1; unclear D gene. This CDR3 region has 13 residues. Germline CDR1 MNHEY, CDR2 SVGEGT. DNA for the CDR3: TGTGCCAGTAGTACCGGTCCTAACAATGAGCAGTCATTC. The encoded protein is CASSTGPNNEQSF.

This clonotype turned up a few times. With a much larger clone just one base away, this may be a read error. This chain joins TRBV6-2 or TRBV6-3 and TRBJ1-1; TRBD1 matches 7 bases. CDR1 and CDR2 from the germline V gene are MNHEY and SVGEGT. The length of the CDR3 is 15 residues. DNA of the CDR3: TGTGTCAGCACTGATCGACAGGGAAGTTCTCCTGAAGCTTTCTTT. It translates to CVSTDRQGSSPEAFF.

To note about this clonotype: A much bigger clone sits one base away, suggesting this may be a read error. The chain links TRBV6-2 or TRBV6-3 to TRBJ2-1; perhaps TRBD2 as D (6 bases). This CDR3 has 11 amino acids. Per germline, CDR1 MNHEY and CDR2 SVGEGT. V lost 11 bases and J lost 5, with 10 bases in between. The CDR3 coding sequence is TGTGCCGGCGGGGCACACAATGAGCAGTTCTTC. Its protein is CAGGAHNEQFF.